The clone carrying this TCR beta chain occurred a few times. Profiling relied on immunoSEQ multiplex PCR, and the TCRdb table lists in-frame clones only, not all of them. The data hold about 28,000 clones, with over 65% observed a single time. The treatment is: preoperative locoregional IRX-2 cytokine immunotherapy. This phase Ib study tested locoregional IRX-2 cytokine immunotherapy given before surgery. This sample is drawn from a study of preoperative IRX-2 immunotherapy in early breast cancer. Germline CDR1 is MNHGY and CDR2 is SAAAGT. V shed 6 bases and J 1 base; nucleotides not matched to a gene: 5. The CDR3 is 14 amino acids.

The clonotype comes from a human donor with breast cancer. Sample acquisition took place from a patient treated with IRX-2 immunotherapy. This sequence joins TRBV6-8 and TRBJ1-1; TRBD1 agrees at 7 bases. The chain's CDR3 is CASRAGGGNTEAFF. The CDR3 nucleotides are TGTGCCAGCAGGGCAGGGGGTGGGAACACTGAAGCTTTCTTT.